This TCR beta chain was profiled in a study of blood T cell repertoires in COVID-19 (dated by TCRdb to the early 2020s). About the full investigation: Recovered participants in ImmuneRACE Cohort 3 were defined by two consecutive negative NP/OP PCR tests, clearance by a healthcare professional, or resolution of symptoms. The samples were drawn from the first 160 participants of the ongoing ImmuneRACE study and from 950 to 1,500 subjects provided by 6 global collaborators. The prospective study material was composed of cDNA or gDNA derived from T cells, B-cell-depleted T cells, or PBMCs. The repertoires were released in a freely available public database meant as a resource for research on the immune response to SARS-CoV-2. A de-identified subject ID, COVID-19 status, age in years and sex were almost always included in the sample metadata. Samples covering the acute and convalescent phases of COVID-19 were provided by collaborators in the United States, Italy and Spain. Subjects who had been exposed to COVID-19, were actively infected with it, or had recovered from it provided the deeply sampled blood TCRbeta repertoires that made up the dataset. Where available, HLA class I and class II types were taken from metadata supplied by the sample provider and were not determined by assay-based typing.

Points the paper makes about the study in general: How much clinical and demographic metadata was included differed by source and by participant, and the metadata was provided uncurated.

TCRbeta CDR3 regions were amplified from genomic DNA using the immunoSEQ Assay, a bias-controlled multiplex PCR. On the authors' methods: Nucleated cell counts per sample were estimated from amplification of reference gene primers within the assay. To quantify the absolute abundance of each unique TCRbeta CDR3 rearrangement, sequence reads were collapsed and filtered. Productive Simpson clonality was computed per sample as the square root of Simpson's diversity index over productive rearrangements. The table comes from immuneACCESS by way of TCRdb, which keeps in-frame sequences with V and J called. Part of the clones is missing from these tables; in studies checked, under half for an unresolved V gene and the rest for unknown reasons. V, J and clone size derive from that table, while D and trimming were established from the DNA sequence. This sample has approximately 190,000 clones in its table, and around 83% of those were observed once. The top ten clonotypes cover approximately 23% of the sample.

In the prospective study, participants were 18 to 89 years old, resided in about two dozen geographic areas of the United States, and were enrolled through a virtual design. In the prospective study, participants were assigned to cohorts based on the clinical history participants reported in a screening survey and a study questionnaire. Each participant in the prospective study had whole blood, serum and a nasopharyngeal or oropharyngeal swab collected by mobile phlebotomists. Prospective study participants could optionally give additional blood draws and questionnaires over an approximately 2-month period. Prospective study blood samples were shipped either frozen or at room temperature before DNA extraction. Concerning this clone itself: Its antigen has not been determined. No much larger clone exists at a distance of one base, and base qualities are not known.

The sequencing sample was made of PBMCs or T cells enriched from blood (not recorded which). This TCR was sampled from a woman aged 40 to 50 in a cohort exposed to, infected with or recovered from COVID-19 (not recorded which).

The CDR3 region reads CASSHLDTEAFF. The nucleotide sequence reads as follows: TGCGCCAGCAGCCATTTAGACACTGAAGCTTTCTTT. This receptor chain uses TRBV4-1 and TRBJ1-1; no D gene call is confident. Cut back by 3 bases and 3 bases, the V and J ends lie 5 bases apart. CDR1 MGHRA and CDR2 YSYEKL are derived from the germline V gene. The CDR3 contains 12 residues, cysteine and phenylalanine counted. Solely the CDR3 DNA is kept, with 36 bases framed from the first base.